This T cell receptor beta chain was recorded in a study of Graves' ophthalmopathy and Graves' hyperthyroidism. General observations from the study: The study's model predicted ophthalmopathy progression at 65% to 71% sensitivity and 72% to 85% specificity.

Amplification of the TCR beta CDR3 regions used RNA transcripts (as template). Second-round multiplex PCR came after first-round RT-PCR with HTBI primers. TCRdb called the multiplex PCR reads again in MiXCR, with one record for every CDR3 protein. The sample carries about 160,000 distinct CDR3 sequences, approximately 40% recorded once. This CDR3 contains 15 residues. With V trimmed by 5 bases and J by 3 bases, 7 bases remained unmatched. On this clonotype: The antigen is not known.

The source material was peripheral blood. V gene TRBV12-3 or TRBV12-4 combines with J gene TRBJ1-3; 7 nucleotides align to TRBD1. The TCR originated in a man younger than 45 with Graves' ophthalmopathy. The CDR3 DNA follows: TGTGCCAGCAGTCCACAGGGGTATCTTGGAAACACCATATATTTT. Protein product: CASSPQGYLGNTIYF.